Each of the 3 T cell receptor beta chains below was sequenced from the same sample in a study of Ad26.COV2.S vaccination and SARS-CoV-2 variants. Sequenced by immunoSEQ multiplex PCR; TCRdb stores in-frame clones only, minus some. Of hundreds of thousands of clones in the sample, about 89% are singletons; the top ten hold over 1.3%. Noted treatment: 19 received Ad26.COV2.S at low or high dose, single or two shots; a few received placebo; per-sample allocation not given. It was on day 63 after the first vaccine or placebo injection that samples were taken. The sequenced sample was peripheral blood, obtained in a trial of Ad26.COV2.S vaccine versus placebo. All receptors come from a person between 18 and 60 years old who received the Ad26.COV2.S COVID-19 vaccine or a placebo.

This sequence joins TRBV6-5 and TRBJ1-3; D is perhaps TRBD1 (6 bases). V was trimmed by 6 bases and J by 0 bases, leaving 12 bases between them. Germline values: CDR1 MNHEY, CDR2 SVGAGI. The CDR3 runs to 15 residues. In DNA form, the CDR3 reads TGTGCCAGCAGATCACAGGGTCCCTCTGGAAACACCATATATTTT. Translated: CASRSQGPSGNTIYF.

This chain links TRBV4-2 with TRBJ1-1; D uncertain. In germline, CDR1 is LGHNA, CDR2 YNFKEQ. The CDR3 runs to 14 residues. With 2 bases removed from V and 1 base from J, the gap between germline ends came to 8 bases. Written as DNA, the CDR3 is TGTGCCAGCAGCCAACCCGCTGGGAACACTGAAGCTTTCTTT. It yields the protein CASSQPAGNTEAFF.

This clone came up a few times. The CDR3 region has the DNA TGTGCCAGCAGCTACCAGGTGACTAGCGGGAGCAACGAGCAGTACTTC. Amino acids: CASSYQVTSGSNEQYF. This chain joins TRBV3-1 (or the pseudogene TRBV3-2) and TRBJ2-7; 12 positions match TRBD2. The germline V gene has CDR1 LGHDT and CDR2 YNNKEL (reference sequence). The CDR3 is made up of 16 amino acids. J was trimmed by 5 bases and V by 5 bases; bases with no gene match: 10.